One sample yielded the 21 T cell receptor beta chains listed below, sequenced in a study of T-cell reconstitution after alpha-beta-depleted transplantation in children. Library preparation (for TCRbeta) was performed with unique molecular identifiers. MiXCR was run by TCRdb on the PCR reads, yielding one entry per CDR3 protein. The sample lists about 200,000 distinct CDR3 sequences; 5% to 6.5% were seen once. Sample: PBMCs, taken before TCRalphabeta/CD19-depleted stem cell transplant. The receptors shown here come from a girl under three years old with combined immunodeficiency, due to receive a stem cell transplant.

The table lists this clonotype with many counts. The chain links TRBV14 to TRBJ1-6; a weak D match, TRBD1 (5 bases). This CDR3 comprises 16 residues. Germline V lookup: CDR1 SGHDN, CDR2 FVKESK. Between the trimmed V and J ends, which lost 1 base and 7 bases, there was a span of 14 bases. The CDR3 region is CASSQVALGDNSPLHF. CDR3 nucleotides: TGTGCCAGCAGCCAAGTCGCCCTCGGGGACAATTCACCCCTCCACTTT.

This clonotype has just a few counts. This sequence joins TRBV27 and TRBJ2-1, with D perhaps TRBD2 (7 bases). Germline lookup yields CDR1 MNHEY and CDR2 SMNVEV (reference sequence). Trimming removed 7 bases at V and 2 bases at J, with 12 bases between. The length of the CDR3 is 14 residues. The CDR3 DNA reads as TGTGCCAGCACGGCGGGGGCTGCCTACAATGAGCAGTTCTTC. This translates into CASTAGAAYNEQFF.

There are a few counts of this clonotype. Written as DNA, the CDR3 is TGTGCCAGCAACCAGGACGGGGAACCTAATGAAAAACTGTTTTTT. Translating gives CASNQDGEPNEKLFF. The genes are TRBV28 and TRBJ1-4; no definite D call. The CDR3 sequence is 15 residues long. CDR1 and CDR2 (germline): MDHEN, SYDVKM. V was clipped by 7 bases and J by 3 bases, with 15 bases between them.

In this sample, this clonotype turned up many times. The CDR3 DNA is TGTGCCAGCAGTTGGGCACTTAGCGGGGGGGCAGGTGAGCAGTTCTTC. Amino acid sequence: CASSWALSGGAGEQFF. The chain combines TRBV12-3 or TRBV12-4 with TRBJ2-1; 11 nucleotides match TRBD2. V was clipped by 4 bases and J by 9 bases; unmatched bases: 11. The CDR3 runs 16 residues.

This clonotype was found many times. The rearrangement links TRBV12-3 or TRBV12-4 to TRBJ2-1, with no clear D. The CDR3 is 12 amino acids. V lost 1 base to trimming and J lost 15 bases, with 13 bases between them. The CDR3, as DNA: TGTGCCAGCAGTTTAGGTGGGTGGATCCGGTTCTTC. Protein sequence: CASSLGGWIRFF.

There are many counts of this clonotype. This chain joins TRBV29-1 and TRBJ2-6; D gene uncertain. This CDR3 has 13 residues. The germline CDR1 and CDR2 sequences are SQVTM and ANQGSEA. V lost 3 bases to trimming and J lost 1 base, with 4 bases between them. CDR3 protein: CSVEGSGANVLTF. CDR3 sequence (DNA): TGCAGCGTTGAGGGGTCTGGGGCCAACGTCCTGACTTTC.

This clonotype showed up many times. The chain employs TRBV3-1 and TRBJ2-1, with D perhaps TRBD2 (5 bases). This CDR3 region has 16 residues. V was pared by 1 base and J by 3 bases, with 13 bases between. Germline CDR1 reads LGHDT; CDR2 reads YNNKEL (reference sequence). Here the CDR3 reads CASSQVLALRYNEQFF. As DNA, the CDR3 is TGTGCCAGCAGCCAAGTCCTAGCACTTCGCTACAATGAGCAGTTCTTC.

This clonotype was observed at least ten times. The genes are TRBV20-1 and TRBJ2-1; perhaps TRBD2 as D (5 bases). The germline V gene has CDR1 DFQATT and CDR2 SNEGSKA (reference sequence). The CDR3 is 13 residues long. Trimming pared 0 bases from V and 2 bases from J, leaving 5 bases between. The CDR3 region is CSAREGAYNEQFF. CDR3 DNA sequence: TGCAGTGCTAGAGAGGGAGCCTACAATGAGCAGTTCTTC.

At least ten counts were recorded for this clonotype. The rearrangement joins TRBV7-9 to TRBJ2-7; 10 positions agree with TRBD2. V lost 6 bases to trimming and J lost 2 bases; unmatched junction nucleotides: 4. Per the germline V gene, CDR1 is SEHNR and CDR2 is FQNEAQ (reference sequence). CDR3 length: 14 residues. In DNA, the CDR3 is TGTGCCAGCAGTTGGCTAGCGGGAGCCTACGAGCAGTACTTC. Protein product: CASSWLAGAYEQYF.

This clonotype has at least ten counts. The rearrangement uses TRBV7-3 and TRBJ2-2; D may match TRBD1 or TRBD2 (5 bases each). The V gene lost 4 bases and the J gene lost 4 bases, with 16 bases spanning the gap. Germline loops: CDR1 SGHTA, CDR2 FQGTGA. This CDR3 contains 16 residues. The CDR3 sequence is CASSSFLARGTGELFF. The CDR3, as DNA: TGTGCCAGCAGCTCTTTTCTAGCAAGGGGCACCGGGGAGCTGTTTTTT.

This clonotype has at least ten counts. The chain uses TRBV7-9 and TRBJ2-7; no firm D call. Trimming took off 1 base at V and 7 bases at J, with 8 bases between the two ends. Germline V gene lookup returns CDR1 SEHNR and CDR2 FQNEAQ (reference sequence). The CDR3 extends over 12 amino acids. CDR3 amino acids: CASSLEGLEQYF. The CDR3 DNA reads TGTGCCAGCAGCTTAGAAGGGTTAGAGCAGTACTTC. Looking up the rest from reference TRBV7-9 and TRBJ2-7 gives the full variable domain: DTGVSQNPRHKITKRGQNVTFRCDPISEHNRLYWYRQTLGQGPEFLTYFQNEAQLEKSRLLSDRFSAERPKGSFSTLEIQRTEQGDSAMYLCASSLEGLEQYFGPGTRLTVT.

This clonotype came up many times. J is TRBJ2-3 and V is TRBV6-5, with D uncertain. Trimming shortened V by 0 bases and J by 2 bases, and 12 bases separated the two germline ends. The germline CDR1 and CDR2 sequences are MNHEY and SVGAGI. CDR3 length: 16 residues. The DNA of the CDR3 is TGTGCCAGCAGTTACTCGAGTGAAGGGTACACAGATACGCAGTATTTT. Translated: CASSYSSEGYTDTQYF.

This clonotype has a count of ten or more. CDR3 DNA: TGTGCCAGCAGCTTAGCGGCCTTGAACACTGAAGCTTTCTTT. This encodes CASSLAALNTEAFF. The chain joins TRBV7-9 to TRBJ1-1; no reliable D call. Germline V lookup: CDR1 SEHNR, CDR2 FQNEAQ (reference sequence). CDR3 length: 14 amino acids. V dropped 0 bases and J dropped 0 bases, with 5 bases sitting between them. Complete variable domain (other parts from reference TRBV7-9 and TRBJ1-1): DTGVSQNPRHKITKRGQNVTFRCDPISEHNRLYWYRQTLGQGPEFLTYFQNEAQLEKSRLLSDRFSAERPKGSFSTLEIQRTEQGDSAMYLCASSLAALNTEAFFGQGTRLTVV.

This clonotype was counted ten times or more. This rearrangement joins TRBV20-1 to TRBJ2-3; D is unresolved. CDR1 is DFQATT and CDR2 is SNEGSKA in the germline V gene (reference sequence). The germline V and J ends were trimmed by 3 bases and 2 bases, with 18 bases remaining between them. CDR3 length equals 16 residues. The DNA of the CDR3 is TGCAGTGCTAGTCCTTGGGTACAAGGCCTCACAGATACGCAGTATTTT. This sequence encodes CSASPWVQGLTDTQYF.

The sample holds many counts of this clonotype. The chain is built from TRBV27 and TRBJ2-7; unclear D gene. The V and J ends lost 0 bases and 4 bases respectively, with 13 bases between them. Germline V CDR1 and CDR2: MNHEY, SMNVEV (reference sequence). This CDR3 contains 15 residues. In DNA, the CDR3 is TGTGCCAGCAGTTTATCGGCAGGCTTAGGGTACGAGCAGTACTTC. Residues: CASSLSAGLGYEQYF.

This clonotype was observed at least ten times. CDR3 residues: CASSYPGGIEQFF. CDR3 DNA: TGTGCCAGCAGTTATCCGGGGGGGATTGAGCAGTTCTTC. The V gene is TRBV6-6, the J gene TRBJ2-1, with 8 bases lining up with TRBD2. Germline values: CDR1 MNHNY, CDR2 SVGAGI (reference sequence). Germline trimming cut 3 bases from V and 9 bases from J; bases unmatched to any gene: 4. CDR3 size: 13 residues.

This clonotype was picked up many times. This chain joins TRBV20-1 and TRBJ2-1, with 7 bases identical to TRBD1. V dropped 1 base and J dropped 5; count of bases not matched to a gene: 11. CDR1 and CDR2 from the germline V gene are DFQATT and SNEGSKA (reference sequence). This CDR3 is built from 16 residues. Written as DNA, the CDR3 is TGCAGTGCTAGAGTTCTAACAGGGGCCGGTAACAATGAGCAGTTCTTC. Protein product: CSARVLTGAGNNEQFF.

Many counts were recorded for this clonotype. V is TRBV7-8 and J is TRBJ1-1, with 9 bases fitting TRBD1. CDR3 length: 15 amino acids. CDR1 SGHVS and CDR2 FQNEAQ come from the germline V gene. V trimming: 4 bases; J trimming: 2 bases; junction bases outside the gene matches: 5. CDR3 in amino acids: CASSSPDRGNTEAFF. The CDR3 nucleotides read TGTGCCAGCAGCTCACCGGACAGGGGCAACACTGAAGCTTTCTTT.

This clonotype was seen ten or more times. This chain links TRBV28 with TRBJ2-1; D unresolved. Germline V CDR1 and CDR2: MDHEN, SYDVKM. With 7 bases removed from V and 0 bases from J, the gap between germline ends came to 22 bases. This CDR3 is built from 18 residues. The CDR3 coding sequence is TGTGCCAGCACCCCCAGGTGGGTCTCCTCTATCTCCTACAATGAGCAGTTCTTC. Encoded protein: CASTPRWVSSISYNEQFF.

This clonotype came up many times. The chain uses TRBV20-1 and TRBJ2-1, with D maybe TRBD2 (5 bases). V was shortened by 1 base and J by 9 bases, with 10 bases between the two germline ends. Per the germline V gene, CDR1 is DFQATT and CDR2 is SNEGSKA (reference sequence). CDR3 size: 12 residues. The CDR3 region has the DNA TGCAGTGCTAGAGTCCTAGCAGGTGAGCAGTTCTTC. Translated: CSARVLAGEQFF.

This clonotype was picked up one time. J is TRBJ2-1 and V is TRBV5-6; D may correspond to TRBD1 or TRBD2 (5 bases each). Germline lookup yields CDR1 SGHDT and CDR2 YYEEEE. The V end was cut by 4 bases, the J end by 8 bases, with 25 bases between. CDR3 length equals 17 residues. The CDR3 sequence: CASSPPGPILTLHEQFF. The CDR3 DNA is TGTGCCAGCAGCCCGCCGGGACCTATCCTGACCCTTCATGAGCAGTTCTTC.